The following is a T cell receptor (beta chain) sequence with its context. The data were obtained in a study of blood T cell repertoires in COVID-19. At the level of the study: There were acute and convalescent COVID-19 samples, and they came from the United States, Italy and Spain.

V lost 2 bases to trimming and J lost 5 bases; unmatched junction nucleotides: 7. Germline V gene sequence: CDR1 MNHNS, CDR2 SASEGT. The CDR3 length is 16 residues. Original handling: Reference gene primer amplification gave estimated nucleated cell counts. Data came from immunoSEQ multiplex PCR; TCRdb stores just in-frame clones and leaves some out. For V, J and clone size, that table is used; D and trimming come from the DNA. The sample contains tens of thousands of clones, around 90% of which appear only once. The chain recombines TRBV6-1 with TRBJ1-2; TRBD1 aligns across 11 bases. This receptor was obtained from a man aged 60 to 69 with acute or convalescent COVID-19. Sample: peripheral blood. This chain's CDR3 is CASSESGTGGIYGYTF. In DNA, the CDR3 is TGTGCCAGCAGTGAATCCGGGACAGGGGGAATTTATGGCTACACCTTC.